This T cell receptor beta chain originates from a study of radiotherapy plus CTLA-4 blockade in lung cancer. In chemo-refractory metastatic non-small-cell lung cancer, patients got ipilimumab CTLA-4 blockade together with focal radiation. Germline values: CDR1 LGHNA, CDR2 YSLEER. V was clipped by 4 bases and J by 4 bases; unmatched bases: 7. The CDR3 runs 14 residues. General study findings and limits: Reportedly, early blood T cell clone dynamics best predicted response, with interferon-beta. The study found tumor-derived TCR clones expanded in blood after radiotherapy plus ipilimumab.

Regarding this clone: Its antigen is unidentified.

Data came from immunoSEQ multiplex PCR; TCRdb stores just in-frame clones and leaves some out. This table has about 45,000 clones, around 73% appearing once. The source of this sequence is a human donor with non-small cell lung cancer who had a complete response to radiotherapy plus ipilimumab. The chain combines TRBV4-3 with TRBJ2-7; 7 bases map to TRBD1. The specimen comprised peripheral blood, sampled from a patient treated with radiotherapy plus ipilimumab. The chain's CDR3 is CASSRWTGLYEQYF. The CDR3 nucleotides are TGCGCCAGCAGCCGCTGGACAGGCTTATACGAGCAGTACTTC.